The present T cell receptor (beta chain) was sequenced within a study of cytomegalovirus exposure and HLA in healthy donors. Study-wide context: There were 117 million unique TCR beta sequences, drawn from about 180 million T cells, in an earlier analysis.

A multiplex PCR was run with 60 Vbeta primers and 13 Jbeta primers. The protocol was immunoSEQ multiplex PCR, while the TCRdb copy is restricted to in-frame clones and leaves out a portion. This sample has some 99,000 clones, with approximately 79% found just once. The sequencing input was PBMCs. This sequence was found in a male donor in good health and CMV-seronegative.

CDR3 nucleotides: TGTGCCAGCTCACTCAACCCGGGACATCAAGTGGAGAAGCAGTACTTC. Translated, it gives CASSLNPGHQVEKQYF. The chain has TRBV18 and TRBJ2-7, with a possible D match to TRBD1 (6 bases). Germline CDR1 reads KGHSH; CDR2 reads LQKENI. The CDR3 extends over 16 amino acids. Trimming shortened V by 4 bases and J by 8 bases, and 24 bases separated the two germline ends.